The entry that follows covers one T cell receptor (beta chain) sequence. This record comes from a study of CD8+CD57+ T cells in acquired aplastic anemia. Whoever was chosen for sequencing had shown CD8+CD57+ cell expansion by flow cytometry. TCR beta VDJ and CDR3 were profiled, and genomic DNA was the template. TCRdb re-analysed the reads in MiXCR, keeping a single row per CDR3 protein. The sample includes around 500,000 distinct CDR3 sequences, around a third of them seen just once. The CDR3 sequence is 15 residues long. Germline V gene lookup returns CDR1 SGHRS and CDR2 YFSETQ. V lost 2 bases, J lost 0 bases, and 2 bases stayed unmatched.

The clonotype originates from a human donor with aplastic anemia. V usage is TRBV5-1 and J usage is TRBJ2-3; TRBD2 aligns across 8 bases. The sequenced sample consisted of sorted CD4+, CD8+, or CD8+CD57+ T cells (not recorded which) from PBMCs. DNA for the CDR3: TGCGCCAGCAGCTTTAGCGGGAAAAGCACAGATACGCAGTATTTT. It is translated as CASSFSGKSTDTQYF.